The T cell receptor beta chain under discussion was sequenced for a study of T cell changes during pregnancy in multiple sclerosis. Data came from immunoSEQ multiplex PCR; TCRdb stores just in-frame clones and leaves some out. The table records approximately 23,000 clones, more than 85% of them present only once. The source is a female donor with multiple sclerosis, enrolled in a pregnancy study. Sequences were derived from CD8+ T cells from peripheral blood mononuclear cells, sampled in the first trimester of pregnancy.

CDR3 in DNA: TGTGCCAGCAGTTACAATCAGGGTCTCTCCTACAATGAGCAGTTCTTC. It translates to CASSYNQGLSYNEQFF. This chain joins TRBV27 and TRBJ2-1; tentative D call: TRBD1 (5 bases). The germline gives CDR1 MNHEY, CDR2 SMNVEV (reference sequence). The CDR3 sequence is 16 residues long. The V and J ends lost 4 bases and 0 bases respectively, with 13 bases between them.